This T cell receptor beta chain derives from a study of technical replicates of blood from several donors. With V trimmed by 3 bases and J by 8 bases, 0 bases remained unmatched. The length of the CDR3 is 12 residues. Per germline, CDR1 MNHEY and CDR2 SMNVEV (reference sequence). In this sample, this clone turned up once. Generated by immunoSEQ multiplex PCR, the TCRdb table keeps only in-frame clones and is missing some. The table has about 68,000 clones, 95% to 98% seen once. Sequencing input: T cells isolated from PBMCs. The TCR was taken from a human donor in good health. The gene calls are TRBV27 and TRBJ1-1; 10 nucleotides line up with TRBD1. CDR3 DNA sequence: TGTGCCAGCAGTTTGACAGGGGGCGAAGCTTTCTTT. Protein product: CASSLTGGEAFF.